Listed here are 15 T cell receptor beta chains from one sample, sequenced in a study of neurological immune-mediated disorders. TCRdb re-derived calls from the 5' RACE reads in MiXCR, one entry per CDR3 protein. The sample contains about 120,000 distinct CDR3 sequences, roughly 3.1% of which appear only once. Sequenced input: PBMCs. The receptors come from a woman aged 30 to 39 with multiple sclerosis.

In this sample, this clonotype turned up many times. This chain uses TRBV4-1 with TRBJ2-2, with a weak D call TRBD2 (5 bases). The CDR3 is made up of 14 amino acids. Trimming cost V 1 base and J 6 bases, with 9 bases left between them. The germline CDR1 and CDR2 sequences are MGHRA and YSYEKL. The CDR3 here is CASSQVTGAGELFF. The CDR3 region has the DNA TGCGCCAGCAGCCAAGTTACCGGGGCCGGGGAGCTGTTTTTT.

At least ten counts were recorded for this clonotype. The chain recombines TRBV7-2 with TRBJ2-1; D gene uncertain. The germline V gene encodes CDR1 SGHTA and CDR2 FQGNSA. The ends were cut back, 4 bases at V and 9 bases at J, with 13 bases in the middle. The CDR3 sequence is 13 residues long. The CDR3 DNA follows: TGTGCCAGCAGCTCGGAGAGGCCTTCTGAGCAGTTCTTC. Translating it yields CASSSERPSEQFF.

This clonotype was seen ten or more times. The V call is TRBV5-1, the J call TRBJ2-3; unclear D gene. Germline V CDR1 and CDR2: SGHRS, YFSETQ. CDR3 size: 15 residues. Trimming pared 0 bases from V and 0 bases from J, leaving 8 bases between. The CDR3 protein is CASSLAGPSTDTQYF. CDR3 coding DNA: TGCGCCAGCAGCTTGGCCGGCCCTAGCACAGATACGCAGTATTTT.

This clonotype came up many times. This chain joins TRBV29-1 and TRBJ2-3; TRBD1 agrees at 12 bases. The CDR3 length is 16 residues. Unmatched junction bases numbered 9, after V lost 6 bases and J lost 2 bases. Germline V CDR1 and CDR2: SQVTM, ANQGSEA. The CDR3 is CSVSGTGGKNTDTQYF. The CDR3 bases are TGCAGCGTGTCCGGGACAGGGGGCAAGAACACAGATACGCAGTATTTT.

This clonotype showed up many times. The chain joins TRBV5-1 to TRBJ2-3, with D perhaps matching TRBD2 (6 bases). Germline lookup yields CDR1 SGHRS and CDR2 YFSETQ. The CDR3 has 16 amino acids. V was cut by 2 bases and J by 2 bases, with 15 bases left in between. CDR3 protein: CASSLSSGSLTDTQYF. The CDR3 bases are TGCGCCAGCAGCTTAAGTAGCGGTTCCCTCACAGATACGCAGTATTTT.

This clonotype was recorded at least ten times. The V and J genes are TRBV5-1 and TRBJ1-2, with 7 bases aligning to TRBD1. The CDR3 extends over 13 amino acids. Germline values: CDR1 SGHRS, CDR2 YFSETQ. V was clipped by 0 bases and J by 8 bases; unmatched bases: 4. This CDR3 is CASSLEGAVGYTF. CDR3 DNA: TGCGCCAGCAGCTTGGAGGGGGCGGTCGGCTACACCTTC.

The table lists this clonotype with many counts. This rearrangement joins TRBV10-3 to TRBJ2-1, with 7 positions matching TRBD2. With 5 bases clipped from V and 9 bases from J, the junction kept 1 base outside the gene matches. The CDR3 sequence is 11 residues long. Germline V gives CDR1 ENHRY, CDR2 SYGVKD. CDR3 nucleotide sequence: TGTGCCATCAGTTCTAGCGGTGAGCAGTTCTTC. Translation gives CAISSSGEQFF.

This clonotype showed up many times. CDR3 loop: CAIRPGQDEIRNTEAFF. The CDR3 coding sequence is TGTGCCATCAGACCGGGACAAGACGAAATAAGGAACACTGAAGCTTTCTTT. The chain carries TRBV10-3 and TRBJ1-1; TRBD1 might be the D (6 bases). The germline CDR1 and CDR2 sequences are ENHRY and SYGVKD. CDR3 length: 17 residues. The germline V and J ends were trimmed by 6 bases and 1 base, with 21 bases remaining between them.

In this sample, this clonotype turned up many times. This chain uses TRBV5-1 with TRBJ2-1; TRBD2 matches at 8 bases. The CDR3 has 17 residues. Trimming took 0 bases from V and 3 from J; bases not matched to a gene: 8. Germline V gives CDR1 SGHRS, CDR2 YFSETQ. This CDR3 reads CASSLGALAGGYNEQFF. CDR3 DNA: TGCGCCAGCAGCTTGGGGGCCCTTGCGGGGGGCTACAATGAGCAGTTCTTC.

This clonotype was counted at least ten times. The chain uses TRBV7-6 and TRBJ1-4; 7 nucleotides agree with TRBD1. The length of the CDR3 is 15 residues. Germline assignment: CDR1 SGHVS and CDR2 FNYEAQ. Trimming cost V 5 bases and J 4 bases; bases outside gene matches: 7. In DNA, the CDR3 is TGTGCCAGCAGCCTATCAGGGGGGAGTAATGAAAAACTGTTTTTT. Translated, it gives CASSLSGGSNEKLFF.

CDR3 region: CASSYTGGSRYNEQFF. In DNA form, the CDR3 reads TGTGCCAGCAGCTATACAGGGGGCTCCAGGTACAATGAGCAGTTCTTC. The rearrangement links TRBV7-6 to TRBJ2-1; 9 bases agree with TRBD1. Germline loops: CDR1 SGHVS, CDR2 FNYEAQ. Trimming removed 4 bases from V and 4 bases from J; junction bases left unmatched: 8. The CDR3 contains 16 residues.

This clonotype was detected many times. This chain uses TRBV27 with TRBJ1-6; possible D gene TRBD1, 5 bases. Trimming took 3 bases from V and 7 from J, leaving 10 bases between them. Germline V gene lookup returns CDR1 MNHEY and CDR2 SMNVEV (reference sequence). This CDR3 has 14 residues. CDR3 sequence (DNA): TGTGCCAGCAGTTTTGGGGCAGTAAATTCACCCCTCCACTTT. It encodes CASSFGAVNSPLHF.

This clonotype came up many times. The chain carries TRBV20-1 and TRBJ2-1, with D perhaps matching TRBD2 (6 bases). The V end lost 6 bases, the J end lost 5 bases, and 20 bases lay between the germline ends. CDR3 size: 15 residues. Germline CDR1 DFQATT, CDR2 SNEGSKA (reference sequence). The CDR3 DNA reads as TGCAGTGCCCGCCCCCCTGGCGGGAACAACAATGAGCAGTTCTTC. Protein product: CSARPPGGNNNEQFF.

This clonotype was recorded many times. The chain is built from TRBV7-2 and TRBJ2-7; 10 bases line up with TRBD2. V dropped 5 bases and J dropped 0; count of bases not matched to a gene: 10. Germline-derived CDR1 and CDR2 are SGHTA and FQGNSA. The CDR3 contains 17 residues. The CDR3 here is CASSPSSGGGGSYEQYF. CDR3 coding DNA: TGTGCCAGCAGCCCTTCTAGCGGGGGAGGGGGCTCCTACGAGCAGTACTTC.

This clonotype was recorded at least ten times. The chain combines TRBV2 with TRBJ1-1, with TRBD1 matching over 7 bases. CDR3 length: 13 residues. Germline CDR1 is SNHLY and CDR2 is FYNNEI. Losses at the gene ends were 7 bases for V and 2 bases for J; bases not matched to a gene: 4. The DNA for the CDR3 is TGTGCCAGCACTTGGACAGGTAACACTGAAGCTTTCTTT. Protein: CASTWTGNTEAFF. The full variable domain, completed using reference TRBV2 and TRBJ1-1, is EPEVTQTPSHQVTQMGQEVILRCVPISNHLYFYWYRQILGQKVEFLVSFYNNEISEKSEIFDDQFSVERPDGSNFTLKIRSTKLEDSAMYFCASTWTGNTEAFFGQGTRLTVV.